The rows below give T cell receptor beta chains drawn from one sample of a study of blood T cell repertoires in COVID-19. The table came from immunoSEQ multiplex PCR; TCRdb's copy has only in-frame clones and leaves some out. The data hold over 100,000 clones, with 82% observed a single time. Sequencing was done on a sample of peripheral blood. These receptor sequences come from a woman in her 70s with acute or convalescent COVID-19. CDR3s include the opening cysteine and the closing phenylalanine or tryptophan. A D gene is named only where the DNA matches it firmly. A clone size is listed for some rows: how often the clone was seen (once, few, many), or a class if it is expanded.

abundance	v_gene	j_gene	d_gene	CDR3nt	CDR3aa
NA	TRBV3-1/TRBV3-2	TRBJ1-4	TRBD1	TGTGCCAGCAGCCAAGACGCGACAGGGAAAGGAAAACTGTTTTTT	CASSQDATGKGKLFF
NA	TRBV30	TRBJ1-6	NA	TGTGCCTGGAGTTACGGAGCCGCGGGCTCCTATAATTCACCCCTCCACTTT	CAWSYGAAGSYNSPLHF
NA	TRBV2	TRBJ2-1	NA	TGTGCCAGCAGTGCGGGACTCCTTAATGTCAATGAGCAGTTCTTC	CASSAGLLNVNEQFF
NA	TRBV10-3	TRBJ2-7	NA	TGTGCCAGTTTGGGGGGGGCCTCCTACGAGCAGTACTTC	CASLGGASYEQYF
NA	TRBV7-6	TRBJ1-3	TRBD1	TGTGCCAGCAGCTTAGGCAGGGGGACAGGAAACACCATATATTTT	CASSLGRGTGNTIYF
NA	TRBV7-8	TRBJ2-5	NA	TGTGCCAGCAGCCGGGACAATAAAGAGACCCAGTACTTC	CASSRDNKETQYF
NA	TRBV5-4	TRBJ1-2	TRBD1	TGTGCCAGCAGTTCGGGACAGGGGGTTCGCTATGGCTACACCTTC	CASSSGQGVRYGYTF
NA	TRBV19	TRBJ2-5	NA	TGTGCCAGTAGCCTACAGGGCCGCCAAGAGACCCAGTACTTC	CASSLQGRQETQYF
NA	TRBV4-3	TRBJ2-3	TRBD1	TGCGCCAGCAGCGAATCAGGGGGTTTGGGAGATACGCAGTATTTT	CASSESGGLGDTQYF
NA	TRBV7-2	TRBJ1-5	NA	TGTGCCAGCAGCTTAGGAGTTCCCAGGGCTAATCAGCCCCAGCATTTT	CASSLGVPRANQPQHF
NA	TRBV19	TRBJ2-3	NA	TGTGCCAGTAGACACCAGTCTAGCACAGATACGCAGTATTTT	CASRHQSSTDTQYF
NA	TRBV9	TRBJ2-3	TRBD1	TGTGCCAGCAGCGGACAGGGGGCTTTGAGCACAGATACGCAGTATTTT	CASSGQGALSTDTQYF
NA	TRBV14	TRBJ2-7	TRBD1	TGTGCCAGCAGCCAATTAGACAGGGCCTACGAGCAGTACTTC	CASSQLDRAYEQYF
few	TRBV7-2	TRBJ1-1	NA	TGTGCCAGCAGCCCCACACCCCTGAGGGCTACTGAAGCTTTCTTT	CASSPTPLRATEAFF
NA	TRBV11-3	TRBJ1-2	NA	TGTGCCAGCAGCTTAGAGTCTACGGGTTATGGCTACACCTTC	CASSLESTGYGYTF
once	TRBV19	TRBJ2-5	TRBD1	TGTGCCAGTAGTATACGACAGGGCAAGGAGACCCAGTACTTC	CASSIRQGKETQYF
NA	TRBV24-1	TRBJ1-5	TRBD1	TGTGCCATCCGACAGGGACCTTGCCAGCCCCAGCATTTT	CAIRQGPCQPQHF
few	TRBV9	TRBJ1-4	NA	TGTGCCAGCAGCGTAGGTCCAGATGCAACTAATGAAAAACTGTTTTTT	CASSVGPDATNEKLFF
NA	TRBV2	TRBJ2-7	NA	TGTGCCAGCAGCAGGACTCTTCTATTGGGCGAGCAGTACTTC	CASSRTLLLGEQYF
once	TRBV9	TRBJ2-2	NA	TGTGCCAGTGGAGGAGCGAACACCGGGGAGCTGTTTTTT	CASGGANTGELFF
NA	TRBV6-5	TRBJ1-1	NA	TGTGCCAGCAGTAACCTAGGGGCGAACACTGAAGCTTTCTTT	CASSNLGANTEAFF
NA	TRBV9	TRBJ2-5	NA	TGTGCCAGCAGCGTAGACGGGAACCACCAAGAGACCCAGTACTTC	CASSVDGNHQETQYF
NA	TRBV28	TRBJ2-5	NA	TGTGCCAGCAGTTCTGAGACCCAGTACTTC	CASSSETQYF
NA	TRBV18	TRBJ2-1	TRBD2	TGTGCCAGCTCTCTCCCTTTGACTAGCGGGGGGCCCCGTGGTGAGCAGTTCTTC	CASSLPLTSGGPRGEQFF
NA	TRBV6-5	TRBJ1-1	NA	TGTGCCAGCAGAACAGATTCCACTGAAGCTTTCTTT	CASRTDSTEAFF
NA	TRBV5-1	TRBJ2-3	TRBD1	TGCGCCAGCAGCAAGACAGGGTTTACAGATACGCAGTATTTT	CASSKTGFTDTQYF
few	TRBV7-2	TRBJ1-2	NA	TGTGCCAGCAGCCGCGCTAGACGGACAGACGATGGCTACACCTTC	CASSRARRTDDGYTF
NA	TRBV6-5	TRBJ2-3	NA	TGTGCCAGCAGTTTACAGACGGCCTCCCGAACGCAGTATTTT	CASSLQTASRTQYF
NA	TRBV30	TRBJ1-4	NA	TGTGCCTGGAGTATCAGGGAAAAACTGTTTTTT	CAWSIREKLFF
NA	TRBV19	TRBJ1-1	NA	TGTGCCAGTAGTATAGGACAAAGGGGGAACACTGAAGCTTTCTTT	CASSIGQRGNTEAFF
NA	TRBV7-3	TRBJ1-1	NA	TGTGCCAGCAGCCCGTCTAGGCTACTGAACACTGAAGCTTTCTTT	CASSPSRLLNTEAFF
few	TRBV7-6	TRBJ2-7	NA	TGTGCCAGCAGCTTAGAGATGCGGTCCGAGCAGTACTTC	CASSLEMRSEQYF
NA	TRBV29-1	TRBJ2-1	NA	TGCAGCGTTGTTGTACAGTGGGTGTACAATGAGCAGTTCTTC	CSVVVQWVYNEQFF
NA	TRBV24-1	TRBJ1-2	TRBD1	TGTGCCACCAGTGAGGGGACAGATGGCTACACCTTC	CATSEGTDGYTF
NA	TRBV5-4	TRBJ2-1	TRBD2	TGTGCCAGCAGCTCCGCCGGTAGCGGGGGGTTCTCCTACAATGAGCAGTTCTTC	CASSSAGSGGFSYNEQFF
NA	TRBV9	TRBJ1-2	NA	TGTGCCAGCAGCGTGGACAGCGTCTATGGCTACACCTTC	CASSVDSVYGYTF
NA	TRBV4-3	TRBJ2-1	NA	TGCGCCAGCAGCCCTTTTACCGGGTATGAGCAGTTCTTC	CASSPFTGYEQFF
NA	TRBV27	TRBJ1-2	TRBD1	TGTGCCAGCAGTTCCTACAGGGGGGCGGACTATGGCTACACCTTC	CASSSYRGADYGYTF
NA	TRBV27	TRBJ2-2	NA	TGTGCCAGCAGTTTATCCCGAAGCACAACAGGGATTGGGGAGCTGTTTTTT	CASSLSRSTTGIGELFF
NA	TRBV4-2	TRBJ1-5	NA	TGTGCCAGCAGCCATGTACTGAACTCCAATCAGCCCCAGCATTTT	CASSHVLNSNQPQHF
NA	TRBV11-3	TRBJ1-2	TRBD1	TGTGCCAGCAGCTTATTTCCACGGGACAGGGGACATGGCTACACCTTC	CASSLFPRDRGHGYTF
NA	TRBV19	TRBJ1-6	TRBD1	TGTGCCAGTAGTTCGGGACAGGTGATCAATTCACCCCTCCACTTT	CASSSGQVINSPLHF
NA	TRBV5-1	TRBJ2-7	NA	TGCGCCAGCAGCCAAGCAGGGATTGACGGCTACGAGCAGTACTTC	CASSQAGIDGYEQYF
NA	TRBV4-2	TRBJ1-2	TRBD1	TGTGCCAGCAGCAAGGAGGGGGCTGGAGGCTACACCTTC	CASSKEGAGGYTF
NA	TRBV4-2	TRBJ1-4	TRBD1	TGTGCCAGCAGCCAAGACCTGTTACGAGGGACAGCTAATGAAAAACTGTTTTTT	CASSQDLLRGTANEKLFF
NA	TRBV6-5	TRBJ2-7	TRBD1	TGTGCCAGCAGTTCCCTAGGGGGACAGGGGTTTTACGAGCAGTACTTC	CASSSLGGQGFYEQYF
NA	TRBV6-5	TRBJ1-6	NA	TGTGCCAGCAGTTACTTCGATGGACAAAATTCACCCCTCCACTTT	CASSYFDGQNSPLHF
NA	TRBV18	TRBJ1-1	NA	TGTGCCAGCTCACGCGGACTTAACACTGAAGCTTTCTTT	CASSRGLNTEAFF
once	TRBV18	TRBJ2-5	TRBD1	TGTGCCAGCTCACCTGGGACAGGGGGTTCCGTGAAAGAGACCCAGTACTTC	CASSPGTGGSVKETQYF
few	TRBV7-2	TRBJ1-1	NA	TGTGCCAGCAGCTTATCCAGAATTGGTACTGAAGCTTTCTTT	CASSLSRIGTEAFF
NA	TRBV5-6	TRBJ2-7	NA	TGTGCCAGCAGCTTAGCGGCCTACGAGCAGTACTTC	CASSLAAYEQYF
few	TRBV18	TRBJ2-3	TRBD1	TGTGCCAGCTCACCCAGGGGGCTCTTCACAGATACGCAGTATTTT	CASSPRGLFTDTQYF
NA	TRBV13	TRBJ2-7	NA	TGTGCCAGCAGCTTAACAGGGCTGGTGAACTTGGGCTACGAGCAGTACTTC	CASSLTGLVNLGYEQYF
NA	TRBV7-3	TRBJ2-2	NA	TGTGCCAGCAGCTTAGGCTCCACCGGGGAGCTGTTTTTT	CASSLGSTGELFF